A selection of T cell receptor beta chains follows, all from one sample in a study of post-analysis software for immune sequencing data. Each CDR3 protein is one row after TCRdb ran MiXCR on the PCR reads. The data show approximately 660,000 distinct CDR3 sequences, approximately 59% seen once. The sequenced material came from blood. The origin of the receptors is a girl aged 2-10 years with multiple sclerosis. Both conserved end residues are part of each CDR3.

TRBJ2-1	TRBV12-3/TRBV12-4	CASRNLGRPGQRAYNEQFF
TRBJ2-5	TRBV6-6	CASSYKGLKSGQETQYF
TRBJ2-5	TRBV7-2	CASSWTGGGINEQYF
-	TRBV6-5	CASSYSPGQGYEQYF
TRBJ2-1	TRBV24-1	CVTSDGGQGDYNEQFF
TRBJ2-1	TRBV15	CATSRDRGGNEQFF
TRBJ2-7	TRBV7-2	CASQAGAMFYEQYF
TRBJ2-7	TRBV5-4	CASSPLADSSYEQYF
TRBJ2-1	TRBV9	CASSLLAGNYNEQFF
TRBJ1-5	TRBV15	CATSRDRSGSNQPQHF
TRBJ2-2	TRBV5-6	CASSLLRGLIHTGELFF
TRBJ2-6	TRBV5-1	CASRADSGTVPSGANVLTF
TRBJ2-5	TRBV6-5	CASARSLQETQYF
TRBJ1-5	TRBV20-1	CSAARDRLSNQPQHF
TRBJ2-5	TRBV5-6	CASGSTAGATQYF